The entry below gives a single TCR beta chain sequence along with its context. These data belong to a study of beta chain features in type 1 diabetes. The CDR3 is made up of 15 amino acids. Germline assignment: CDR1 SGHRS and CDR2 YFSETQ. V shed 4 bases and J 1 base; nucleotides not matched to a gene: 5. Sequencing targeted expressed TCRB transcripts, as all isolated RNA had been reverse transcribed. Sequencing was performed with immunoSEQ multiplex PCR; in TCRdb, only in-frame clones are kept and a portion is missing. The sample shows hundreds of thousands of clones, around 15% of them seen only once.

Material: central memory CD4+ T cells from blood. The TCR was taken from a man younger than 45 in good health. This chain joins TRBV5-1 and TRBJ2-3, with 8 bases aligning to TRBD2. The CDR3 loop reads CASSPSGGGTDTQYF. Here the CDR3 DNA reads TGCGCCAGCAGCCCTTCGGGGGGGGGCACAGATACGCAGTATTTT.